These T cell receptor beta chains were read from a single sample in a study of PD-L1 blockade in urothelial cancer. Produced via immunoSEQ multiplex PCR; TCRdb's table is partial and in-frame only. Seen here are tens of thousands of clones, 84% observed once, and the top ten hold 1% to 1.5%. The source material was PBMCs, sampled around atezolizumab (anti-PD-L1) treatment. Every receptor here comes from a middle-aged man with urothelial cancer. Each CDR3 is given with its conserved first and last residue. The order of the fields is J gene, D gene, clone size, V gene, CDR3 protein, CDR3 DNA. A D gene is named only where the DNA matches it firmly. A clone size is listed for some rows: how often the clone was seen (once, few, many), or a class if it is expanded.

J gene: TRBJ2-7; D gene: .; clone size: .; V gene: TRBV29-1; CDR3 protein: CSVLRGGSPYEQYF; CDR3 DNA: TGCAGCGTCCTGCGGGGCGGGTCACCCTACGAGCAGTACTTC
J gene: TRBJ2-3; D gene: TRBD2; clone size: .; V gene: TRBV7-9; CDR3 protein: CASSLASSGNRNTQYF; CDR3 DNA: TGTGCCAGCAGCTTAGCTTCTAGCGGGAATAGAAATACGCAGTATTTT
J gene: TRBJ1-5; D gene: .; clone size: .; V gene: TRBV28; CDR3 protein: CASSGGRGSNQPQHF; CDR3 DNA: TGTGCCAGCAGTGGGGGGAGGGGGAGCAATCAGCCCCAGCATTTT
J gene: TRBJ2-6; D gene: TRBD2; clone size: .; V gene: TRBV9; CDR3 protein: CASSALTVAGGPGSGANVLTF; CDR3 DNA: TGTGCCAGCAGCGCGCTAACGGTAGCGGGGGGCCCTGGCTCTGGGGCCAACGTCCTGACTTTC
J gene: TRBJ2-2; D gene: TRBD1; clone size: .; V gene: TRBV27; CDR3 protein: CASSPQGAGTGELFF; CDR3 DNA: TGTGCCAGCAGTCCCCAGGGGGCAGGGACCGGGGAGCTGTTTTTT
J gene: TRBJ1-3; D gene: .; clone size: .; V gene: TRBV30; CDR3 protein: CAWSAGSGNTIYF; CDR3 DNA: TGTGCCTGGTCCGCAGGCTCTGGAAACACCATATATTTT
J gene: TRBJ1-5; D gene: .; clone size: .; V gene: TRBV19; CDR3 protein: CARLSGYNQPQHF; CDR3 DNA: TGTGCCAGACTCTCAGGGTACAATCAGCCCCAGCATTTT
J gene: TRBJ2-2; D gene: TRBD2; clone size: .; V gene: TRBV11-3; CDR3 protein: CASSWGLAENTGELFF; CDR3 DNA: TGTGCCAGCAGCTGGGGACTAGCGGAGAACACCGGGGAGCTGTTTTTT
J gene: TRBJ1-2; D gene: .; clone size: .; V gene: TRBV5-5; CDR3 protein: CASSFNAEGVNYGYTF; CDR3 DNA: TGTGCCAGCAGCTTTAATGCCGAGGGGGTCAACTATGGCTACACCTTC
J gene: TRBJ2-7; D gene: TRBD1; clone size: .; V gene: TRBV2; CDR3 protein: CASGDRGRDEQYF; CDR3 DNA: TGTGCCAGCGGGGACAGGGGGCGGGACGAGCAGTACTTC
J gene: TRBJ2-3; D gene: .; clone size: .; V gene: TRBV5-1; CDR3 protein: CASSLALGPYFTDTQYF; CDR3 DNA: TGCGCCAGCAGCTTGGCCTTGGGCCCTTACTTCACAGATACGCAGTATTTT
J gene: TRBJ2-3; D gene: TRBD2; clone size: once; V gene: TRBV10-3; CDR3 protein: CAISDGRGTSADTQYF; CDR3 DNA: TGTGCCATCAGTGATGGGCGAGGGACTAGCGCAGATACGCAGTATTTT
J gene: TRBJ1-2; D gene: TRBD1; clone size: once; V gene: TRBV27; CDR3 protein: CASSDVGGRTYDGYTF; CDR3 DNA: TGTGCCAGCAGTGATGTAGGGGGCAGAACATATGATGGCTACACCTTC
J gene: TRBJ2-7; D gene: TRBD1; clone size: .; V gene: TRBV6-5; CDR3 protein: CASSSAGGSYEQYF; CDR3 DNA: TGTGCCAGCAGTTCCGCAGGGGGCTCCTACGAGCAGTACTTC
J gene: TRBJ2-1; D gene: TRBD2; clone size: .; V gene: TRBV30; CDR3 protein: CAWSLAGGYNEQFF; CDR3 DNA: TGTGCCTGGAGCCTAGCGGGGGGGTACAATGAGCAGTTCTTC
J gene: TRBJ2-3; D gene: .; clone size: .; V gene: TRBV27; CDR3 protein: CASSFYRSQRDTQYF; CDR3 DNA: TGTGCCAGCAGTTTTTACCGGAGCCAGAGGGATACGCAGTATTTT
J gene: TRBJ2-5; D gene: .; clone size: .; V gene: TRBV15; CDR3 protein: CATSGGGVGQETQYF; CDR3 DNA: TGTGCCACCAGCGGAGGGGGGGTGGGGCAAGAGACCCAGTACTTC
J gene: TRBJ1-1; D gene: .; clone size: .; V gene: TRBV19; CDR3 protein: CASSTDGDIPETEAFF; CDR3 DNA: TGTGCCAGTAGTACAGACGGGGACATCCCGGAGACTGAAGCTTTCTTT
J gene: TRBJ2-7; D gene: TRBD1; clone size: .; V gene: TRBV5-1; CDR3 protein: CASSLAVGTGHEQYF; CDR3 DNA: TGCGCCAGCAGCTTGGCCGTCGGGACAGGCCACGAGCAGTACTTC
J gene: TRBJ2-1; D gene: TRBD2; clone size: .; V gene: TRBV10-1; CDR3 protein: CANRPGREFYNEQFF; CDR3 DNA: TGCGCCAATCGCCCCGGGCGGGAGTTCTACAATGAGCAGTTCTTC
J gene: TRBJ2-1; D gene: .; clone size: .; V gene: TRBV10-3; CDR3 protein: CAISESTTVNEQFF; CDR3 DNA: TGTGCCATCAGTGAGTCGACGACAGTGAATGAGCAGTTCTTC
J gene: TRBJ2-5; D gene: TRBD2; clone size: few; V gene: TRBV4-1; CDR3 protein: CASSQGSSGGPKETQYF; CDR3 DNA: TGCGCCAGCAGCCAAGGGTCGAGCGGGGGGCCTAAAGAGACCCAGTACTTC
J gene: TRBJ2-5; D gene: TRBD1; clone size: once; V gene: TRBV6-1; CDR3 protein: CASTRTGGYQETQYF; CDR3 DNA: TGTGCCAGCACCCGAACAGGGGGGTACCAAGAGACCCAGTACTTC
J gene: TRBJ2-1; D gene: TRBD1; clone size: .; V gene: TRBV9; CDR3 protein: CASSAMSGQGNSYYNEQFF; CDR3 DNA: TGTGCCAGCAGTGCCATGTCGGGACAGGGTAATTCCTACTACAATGAGCAGTTCTTC
J gene: TRBJ2-7; D gene: .; clone size: .; V gene: TRBV15; CDR3 protein: CATSRDIGGEQYF; CDR3 DNA: TGTGCCACCAGCAGAGATATCGGTGGCGAGCAGTACTTC
J gene: TRBJ2-1; D gene: .; clone size: .; V gene: TRBV9; CDR3 protein: CASSSTGLIYNEQFF; CDR3 DNA: TGTGCCAGCAGCTCCACTGGACTAATCTACAATGAGCAGTTCTTC